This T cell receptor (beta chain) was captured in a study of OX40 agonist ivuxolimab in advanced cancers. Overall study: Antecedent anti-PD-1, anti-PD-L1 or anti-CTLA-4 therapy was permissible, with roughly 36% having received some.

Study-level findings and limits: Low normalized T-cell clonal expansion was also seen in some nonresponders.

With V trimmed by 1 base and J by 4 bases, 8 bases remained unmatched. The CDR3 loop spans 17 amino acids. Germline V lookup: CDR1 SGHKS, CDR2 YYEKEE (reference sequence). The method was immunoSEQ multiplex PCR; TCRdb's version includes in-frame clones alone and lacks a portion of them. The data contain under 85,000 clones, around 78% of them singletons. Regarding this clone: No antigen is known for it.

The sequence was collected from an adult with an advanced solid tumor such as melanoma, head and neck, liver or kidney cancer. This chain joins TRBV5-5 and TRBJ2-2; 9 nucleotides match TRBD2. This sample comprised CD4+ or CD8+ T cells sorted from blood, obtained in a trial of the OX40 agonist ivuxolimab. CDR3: CASSLLGSGSRTGELFF. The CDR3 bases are TGTGCCAGCAGCTTGCTGGGTAGCGGGAGTCGCACCGGGGAGCTGTTTTTT.